This T cell receptor (beta chain) was observed in a study of control samples from healthy donors and cancer patients. Using immunoSEQ multiplex PCR, the repertoire was profiled, and TCRdb retains in-frame clones only, with some absent. The table lists under 75,000 clones, roughly 85% of them singletons. This clone has a handful of counts. The TCR was taken from a middle-aged man in good health. The sample consisted of blood.

CDR3 coding DNA: TGTGCCAGCAGCCTTAATCCGACTAGCGGGGGAAGTTCCTACAATGAGCAGTTCTTC. Protein sequence: CASSLNPTSGGSSYNEQFF. The V and J genes are TRBV3-1 (or the pseudogene TRBV3-2) and TRBJ2-1, with 12 nucleotides matching TRBD2. The ends lost 4 bases at V and 1 base at J; junction bases unmatched: 11. This CDR3 spans 19 amino acids. Per the germline V gene, CDR1 is LGHDT and CDR2 is YNNKEL (reference sequence).